Shown below are 7 T cell receptor beta chains from a single sample sequenced in a study of technical replicates of blood from a handful of donors. Sequencing used immunoSEQ multiplex PCR; TCRdb keeps in-frame clones, though not all of them. The sample carries under 75,000 clones, about 94% recorded once. The sample taken for sequencing was T cells isolated from PBMCs. All receptors derive from a human donor in good health.

J is TRBJ1-5 and V is TRBV9; 8 bases fit TRBD1. The ends lost 0 bases at V and 6 bases at J; junction bases unmatched: 5. The CDR3 loop spans 15 amino acids. In germline, CDR1 is SGDLS, CDR2 YYNGEE. In DNA form, the CDR3 reads TGTGCCAGCAGCGTAGAGGACAGGGTAGGTCAGCCCCAGCATTTT. Its protein is CASSVEDRVGQPQHF.

This chain joins TRBV15 and TRBJ2-4; possibly TRBD2 for D (6 bases). The CDR3 consists of 15 residues. V was cut by 5 bases and J by 4 bases, with 15 bases left in between. From germline, CDR1 is LNHNV and CDR2 YYDKDF (reference sequence). CDR3 amino acids: CATSVAGRLKNIQYF. CDR3 DNA: TGTGCCACCAGCGTCGCGGGGCGGTTAAAAAACATTCAGTACTTC.

The chain uses TRBV4-1 and TRBJ1-5; maybe TRBD1 (5 bases). Trimming shortened V by 4 bases and J by 6 bases, and 16 bases separated the two germline ends. This CDR3 comprises 15 residues. The germline V gene encodes CDR1 MGHRA and CDR2 YSYEKL. This CDR3 reads CASSRKGAGTQPQHF. CDR3 sequence (DNA): TGCGCCAGCAGCCGAAAAGGAGCGGGGACTCAGCCCCAGCATTTT.

The chain joins TRBV9 to TRBJ2-7; D is perhaps TRBD2 (6 bases). V lost 0 bases, J lost 3 bases, and 10 bases lay in between. Germline values: CDR1 SGDLS, CDR2 YYNGEE. The CDR3 consists of 14 residues. The CDR3 spells CASSVAVGGYEQYF. CDR3 DNA: TGTGCCAGCAGCGTAGCCGTGGGGGGCTACGAGCAGTACTTC.

The gene calls are TRBV29-1 and TRBJ1-4, with D possibly matching TRBD1 (6 bases). The CDR3 is 14 amino acids. V was clipped by 4 bases and J by 5 bases, with 14 bases between them. Germline CDR1 is SQVTM and CDR2 is ANQGSEA. CDR3 sequence reads: CSVVKAQGNEKLFF. Written as DNA, the CDR3 is TGCAGCGTTGTAAAAGCACAGGGAAATGAAAAACTGTTTTTT. The full variable domain, in which reference TRBV29-1 and TRBJ1-4 provide the parts outside the CDR3, is SAVISQKPSRDICQRGTSLTIQCQVDSQVTMMFWYRQQPGQSLTLIATANQGSEATYESGFVIDKFPISRPNLTFSTLTVSNMSPEDSSIYLCSVVKAQGNEKLFFGSGTQLSVL.

The chain recombines TRBV4-3 with TRBJ2-1; 8 bases map to TRBD2. Unmatched junction bases numbered 17, after V lost 7 bases and J lost 6 bases. Germline CDR1 is LGHNA and CDR2 is YSLEER. CDR3 size: 17 residues. The CDR3 DNA reads TGCGCCAGCAAACATTCAATACGGGAGGGGATCGGCAATGAGCAGTTCTTC. The encoded protein is CASKHSIREGIGNEQFF.

V usage is TRBV7-8 and J usage is TRBJ2-3; TRBD2 aligns across 8 bases. The CDR3 is 15 residues long. V was pared by 0 bases and J by 2 bases, with 1 base of the junction left unmatched. The germline V gene has CDR1 SGHVS and CDR2 FQNEAQ. The CDR3 DNA sequence: TGTGCCAGCAGCTTAGCCGGGAGGGTCACAGATACGCAGTATTTT. Amino acids: CASSLAGRVTDTQYF.